These 26 T cell receptor beta chains came from one sample sequenced in a study of blood T cell repertoires in COVID-19. Repertoires were generated with immunoSEQ multiplex PCR, while TCRdb's copy carries only in-frame clones and drops some. The repertoire holds around 80,000 clones, with 75% to 90% as singletons. The sequencing input was peripheral blood. Receptors originate from a man aged 60-69 years with acute or convalescent COVID-19.

This chain connects TRBV6-4 to TRBJ1-1, with 11 bases matching TRBD1. The germline V gene has CDR1 MRHNA and CDR2 SNTAGT. V shed 4 bases, J shed 10 bases, and the junction held 8 bases outside the gene matches. CDR3 length equals 14 residues. The CDR3 protein is CASSANPGTGGAFF. CDR3 sequence (DNA): TGTGCCAGCAGTGCCAATCCCGGGACAGGGGGAGCTTTCTTT.

V gene TRBV29-1 combines with J gene TRBJ2-3; 13 bases match TRBD2. The CDR3 extends over 15 amino acids. After removal of 6 bases from V and 3 bases from J, the junction contained 6 bases not matched to a gene. Germline assignment: CDR1 SQVTM and CDR2 ANQGSEA. The CDR3 DNA follows: TGCAGCGTGATACCGGGACTAGCGGGAACAGATACGCAGTATTTT. It is translated as CSVIPGLAGTDTQYF.

This clone has a single count. The V call is TRBV5-1, the J call TRBJ1-1; TRBD1 aligns across 7 bases. There are 15 residues in the CDR3. Germline lookup yields CDR1 SGHRS and CDR2 YFSETQ. J was trimmed by 1 base and V by 0 bases; bases with no gene match: 3. This CDR3 reads CASSLVRTGNTEAFF. The CDR3 DNA is TGCGCCAGCAGCTTGGTGCGGACAGGGAACACTGAAGCTTTCTTT.

The rearrangement joins TRBV12-5 to TRBJ1-2, with D maybe TRBD1 (6 bases). The CDR3 consists of 15 residues. Germline V lookup: CDR1 LGHNT, CDR2 FRNRAP. Trimming cost V 2 bases and J 4 bases, with 14 bases left between them. As DNA, the CDR3 is TGTGCTAGTGGTTTGTCGACGGACAGAGCCTATGGCTACACCTTC. Protein product: CASGLSTDRAYGYTF. Supplemented by reference TRBV12-5 and TRBJ1-2, the full variable domain reads DARVTQTPRHKVTEMGQEVTMRCQPILGHNTVFWYRQTMMQGLELLAYFRNRAPLDDSGMPKDRFSAEMPDATLATLKIQPSEPRDSAVYFCASGLSTDRAYGYTFGSGTRLTVV.

The gene calls are TRBV7-8 and TRBJ2-7, with unresolved D. This CDR3 contains 14 residues. Germline lookup yields CDR1 SGHVS and CDR2 FQNEAQ. The ends were cut back, 1 base at V and 2 bases at J, with 9 bases in the middle. The CDR3 region is CASSLVTQPYEQYF. DNA for the CDR3: TGTGCCAGCAGCTTAGTAACACAGCCCTACGAGCAGTACTTC.

The chain couples TRBV19 to TRBJ1-1, with D unclear. V lost 4 bases and J 5 bases, leaving 11 bases between the germline ends. The germline V gene encodes CDR1 LNHDA and CDR2 SQIVND (reference sequence). This CDR3 comprises 13 residues. CDR3: CASSTQIWTEAFF. The CDR3 DNA follows: TGTGCCAGTAGTACCCAGATTTGGACTGAAGCTTTCTTT.

The chain links TRBV2 to TRBJ2-2, with 9 nucleotides matching TRBD2. The germline V gene encodes CDR1 SNHLY and CDR2 FYNNEI. CDR3 length: 15 amino acids. V shed 9 bases, J shed 2 bases, and the junction held 7 bases outside the gene matches. CDR3 in amino acids: CASYSGSYNTGELFF. CDR3 nucleotides: TGTGCCAGTTATAGCGGGAGCTATAACACCGGGGAGCTGTTTTTT.

The J gene is TRBJ1-5, the V gene TRBV19, with D maybe TRBD1 (6 bases). With 6 bases removed from V and 6 bases from J, the gap between germline ends came to 12 bases. The CDR3 extends over 13 amino acids. Germline V gene lookup returns CDR1 LNHDA and CDR2 SQIVND (reference sequence). The CDR3 protein is CASRTGGGQPQHF. As DNA, the CDR3 is TGTGCCAGTAGGACAGGAGGAGGTCAGCCCCAGCATTTT.

The rearrangement joins TRBV25-1 to TRBJ1-6; the D is unclear. The CDR3 contains 15 residues. Trimming cost V 1 base and J 13 bases, with 17 bases left between them. The germline V gene has CDR1 MGHDK and CDR2 SYGVNS. CDR3 loop: CASSESRGGVRPLHF. The CDR3 DNA reads as TGTGCCAGCAGTGAATCTCGGGGTGGGGTTCGCCCCCTCCACTTT. The complete variable domain, with remaining parts taken from reference TRBV25-1 and TRBJ1-6, reads EADIYQTPRYLVIGTGKKITLECSQTMGHDKMYWYQQDPGMELHLIHYSYGVNSTEKGDLSSESTVSRIRTEHFPLTLESARPSHTSQYLCASSESRGGVRPLHFGNGTRLTVT.

As regards this clone: The sample carries other DNA sequences with the same CDR3. This chain links TRBV9 with TRBJ1-3; no clear D. The V gene's germline CDR1 is SGDLS and CDR2 YYNGEE. V shed 4 bases and J shed 3 bases, with 5 bases lying between them. The CDR3 consists of 12 residues. CDR3 in amino acids: CASSPRGNTIYF. DNA for the CDR3: TGTGCCAGCAGCCCCCGTGGAAACACCATATATTTT.

The V and J genes are TRBV6-5 and TRBJ2-2, with TRBD2 matching over 10 bases. After removal of 6 bases from V and 5 bases from J, the junction contained 3 bases not matched to a gene. CDR3 length: 14 residues. From germline, CDR1 is MNHEY and CDR2 SVGAGI. CDR3 residues: CASSGLAATGELFF. In nucleotides, the CDR3 is TGTGCCAGCAGCGGACTAGCGGCTACCGGGGAGCTGTTTTTT.

The V and J genes are TRBV6-6 and TRBJ1-2; D remains unclear. V lost 11 bases, J lost 5 bases, and 12 bases lay in between. There are 11 residues in the CDR3. Germline values: CDR1 MNHNY, CDR2 SVGAGI (reference sequence). The DNA of the CDR3 is TGTGCCGCACAGCGGGCATATGGCTACACCTTC. Protein sequence: CAAQRAYGYTF.

This clone has a single count. J is TRBJ2-1 and V is TRBV19; D might be TRBD2 (5 bases). The CDR3 is made up of 17 amino acids. V lost 6 bases and J lost 3, with 21 bases in between. Germline V lookup: CDR1 LNHDA, CDR2 SQIVND (reference sequence). CDR3 DNA: TGTGCCAGTAGCCGACCCGCGGGCCAACCCCACTACAATGAGCAGTTCTTC. Its translation is CASSRPAGQPHYNEQFF.

The chain carries TRBV6-6 and TRBJ2-7; TRBD2 is a possible D gene (6 bases). The CDR3 has 14 amino acids. Between the trimmed V and J ends, which lost 7 bases and 3 bases, there was a span of 16 bases. Germline CDR1 is MNHNY and CDR2 is SVGAGI (reference sequence). This CDR3 reads CASTGAGRYYEQYF. CDR3 nucleotides: TGTGCCAGCACCGGGGCGGGACGGTACTACGAGCAGTACTTC.

This chain's CDR3 is CASSRDGGRNEQFF. CDR3 nucleotide sequence: TGTGCCAGCAGCCGAGACGGGGGGCGGAATGAGCAGTTCTTC. The genes are TRBV5-5 and TRBJ2-1, with D possibly matching TRBD2 (7 bases). This CDR3 contains 14 residues. Trimming stripped 4 bases from V and 7 bases from J, with 15 bases between. CDR1 SGHKS and CDR2 YYEKEE come from the germline V gene (reference sequence).

This clone appeared a single time. This chain uses TRBV30 with TRBJ1-2, with D unresolved. Trimming removed 5 bases at V and 1 base at J, with 8 bases between. The CDR3 loop spans 12 amino acids. Germline CDR1 GTSNPN, CDR2 SVGIG (reference sequence). The CDR3 coding sequence is TGTGCCTGGTCAGGTGTTAACTATGGCTACACCTTC. It is translated as CAWSGVNYGYTF.

This clone was seen more than once but under ten times. This chain connects TRBV5-1 to TRBJ1-1; unclear D gene. CDR1 is SGHRS, CDR2 YFSETQ, per germline. Deletions cut 4 bases from V and 4 bases from J, with 14 bases between. There are 14 residues in the CDR3. The CDR3 spells CASSPDRGSTEAFF. CDR3 bases: TGCGCCAGCAGCCCGGACCGTGGGAGCACTGAAGCTTTCTTT.

The gene calls are TRBV2 and TRBJ1-2, with 11 nucleotides matching TRBD1. The CDR3 totals 15 residues. Looked up from germline, CDR1 is SNHLY and CDR2 is FYNNEI. The trim removed 5 bases at V and 5 bases at J, leaving 7 bases unmatched. The CDR3 protein is CASSQGQGVGYGYTF. CDR3 DNA sequence: TGTGCCAGCAGTCAGGGACAGGGGGTTGGGTATGGCTACACCTTC.

Here the CDR3 reads CASSPGAGRTDTQYF. The CDR3, as DNA: TGTGCCAGCAGCCCAGGCGCGGGGCGCACAGATACGCAGTATTTT. V gene TRBV13 combines with J gene TRBJ2-3; TRBD2 might be the D (6 bases). V lost 5 bases and J 1 base, leaving 13 bases between the germline ends. The V gene's germline CDR1 is PRHDT and CDR2 FYEKMQ (reference sequence). The CDR3 is 15 amino acids.

The chain recombines TRBV18 with TRBJ1-6; D is perhaps TRBD1 (6 bases). CDR3 size: 15 residues. With 3 bases removed from V and 5 bases from J, the gap between germline ends came to 11 bases. The germline gives CDR1 KGHSH, CDR2 LQKENI. Here the CDR3 DNA reads TGTGCCAGCTCACCGCGGACAGACGATAATTCACCCCTCCACTTT. Translation: CASSPRTDDNSPLHF. The full variable domain, rest sourced from reference TRBV18 and TRBJ1-6, is NAGVMQNPRHLVRRRGQEARLRCSPMKGHSHVYWYRQLPEEGLKFMVYLQKENIIDESGMPKERFSAEFPKEGPSILRIQQVVRGDSAAYFCASSPRTDDNSPLHFGNGTRLTVT.

V gene TRBV27 combines with J gene TRBJ2-1; D gene ambiguous. The CDR3 length is 13 residues. Germline V gene data show CDR1 as MNHEY and CDR2 as SMNVEV (reference sequence). The germline V and J ends were trimmed by 4 bases and 8 bases, with 12 bases remaining between them. The CDR3: CASSSGLTDEQFF. DNA of the CDR3: TGTGCCAGCAGTTCGGGTCTAACCGATGAGCAGTTCTTC.

V and J are TRBV6-5 and TRBJ1-1, with D possibly matching TRBD1 (5 bases). The germline CDR1 and CDR2 sequences are MNHEY and SVGAGI. This CDR3 has 13 amino acids. V was cut by 4 bases and J by 0 bases, with 6 bases left in between. CDR3: CASSSTVNTEAFF. The CDR3 region has the DNA TGTGCCAGCAGTTCGACAGTGAACACTGAAGCTTTCTTT.

The chain uses TRBV6-5 and TRBJ1-2, with D maybe TRBD1 (6 bases). Trimming shortened V by 6 bases and J by 3 bases, and 17 bases separated the two germline ends. The CDR3 runs to 15 residues. Germline V gene data show CDR1 as MNHEY and CDR2 as SVGAGI. The CDR3 nucleotides read TGTGCCAGCAGCCGGGGACACCTGATCGACTATGGCTACACCTTC. Its translation is CASSRGHLIDYGYTF.

The chain is built from TRBV5-1 and TRBJ1-4; D is unresolved. CDR3 length: 15 residues. Germline V gene lookup returns CDR1 SGHRS and CDR2 YFSETQ. The V end was cut by 1 base, the J end by 0 bases, with 7 bases between. The CDR3: CASSLNGATNEKLFF. The DNA for the CDR3 is TGCGCCAGCAGCTTGAACGGAGCAACTAATGAAAAACTGTTTTTT.

This rearrangement joins TRBV27 to TRBJ1-3, with D uncertain. The V gene's germline CDR1 is MNHEY and CDR2 SMNVEV (reference sequence). The CDR3 covers 15 residues. Trimming cost V 0 bases and J 0 bases, with 6 bases left between them. CDR3: CASSLSLRSGNTIYF. CDR3 sequence (DNA): TGTGCCAGCAGTTTATCGCTGCGCTCTGGAAACACCATATATTTT.

This sequence joins TRBV29-1 and TRBJ2-5, with TRBD1 matching over 8 bases. Germline V gene data show CDR1 as SQVTM and CDR2 as ANQGSEA. CDR3 length: 15 residues. V lost 4 bases and J lost 4; bases outside the gene matches: 11. This CDR3 reads CSVVSPWTGRETQYF. In DNA form, the CDR3 reads TGCAGCGTTGTATCCCCCTGGACAGGGAGAGAGACCCAGTACTTC. The full variable domain, rest sourced from reference TRBV29-1 and TRBJ2-5, is SAVISQKPSRDICQRGTSLTIQCQVDSQVTMMFWYRQQPGQSLTLIATANQGSEATYESGFVIDKFPISRPNLTFSTLTVSNMSPEDSSIYLCSVVSPWTGRETQYFGPGTRLLVL.